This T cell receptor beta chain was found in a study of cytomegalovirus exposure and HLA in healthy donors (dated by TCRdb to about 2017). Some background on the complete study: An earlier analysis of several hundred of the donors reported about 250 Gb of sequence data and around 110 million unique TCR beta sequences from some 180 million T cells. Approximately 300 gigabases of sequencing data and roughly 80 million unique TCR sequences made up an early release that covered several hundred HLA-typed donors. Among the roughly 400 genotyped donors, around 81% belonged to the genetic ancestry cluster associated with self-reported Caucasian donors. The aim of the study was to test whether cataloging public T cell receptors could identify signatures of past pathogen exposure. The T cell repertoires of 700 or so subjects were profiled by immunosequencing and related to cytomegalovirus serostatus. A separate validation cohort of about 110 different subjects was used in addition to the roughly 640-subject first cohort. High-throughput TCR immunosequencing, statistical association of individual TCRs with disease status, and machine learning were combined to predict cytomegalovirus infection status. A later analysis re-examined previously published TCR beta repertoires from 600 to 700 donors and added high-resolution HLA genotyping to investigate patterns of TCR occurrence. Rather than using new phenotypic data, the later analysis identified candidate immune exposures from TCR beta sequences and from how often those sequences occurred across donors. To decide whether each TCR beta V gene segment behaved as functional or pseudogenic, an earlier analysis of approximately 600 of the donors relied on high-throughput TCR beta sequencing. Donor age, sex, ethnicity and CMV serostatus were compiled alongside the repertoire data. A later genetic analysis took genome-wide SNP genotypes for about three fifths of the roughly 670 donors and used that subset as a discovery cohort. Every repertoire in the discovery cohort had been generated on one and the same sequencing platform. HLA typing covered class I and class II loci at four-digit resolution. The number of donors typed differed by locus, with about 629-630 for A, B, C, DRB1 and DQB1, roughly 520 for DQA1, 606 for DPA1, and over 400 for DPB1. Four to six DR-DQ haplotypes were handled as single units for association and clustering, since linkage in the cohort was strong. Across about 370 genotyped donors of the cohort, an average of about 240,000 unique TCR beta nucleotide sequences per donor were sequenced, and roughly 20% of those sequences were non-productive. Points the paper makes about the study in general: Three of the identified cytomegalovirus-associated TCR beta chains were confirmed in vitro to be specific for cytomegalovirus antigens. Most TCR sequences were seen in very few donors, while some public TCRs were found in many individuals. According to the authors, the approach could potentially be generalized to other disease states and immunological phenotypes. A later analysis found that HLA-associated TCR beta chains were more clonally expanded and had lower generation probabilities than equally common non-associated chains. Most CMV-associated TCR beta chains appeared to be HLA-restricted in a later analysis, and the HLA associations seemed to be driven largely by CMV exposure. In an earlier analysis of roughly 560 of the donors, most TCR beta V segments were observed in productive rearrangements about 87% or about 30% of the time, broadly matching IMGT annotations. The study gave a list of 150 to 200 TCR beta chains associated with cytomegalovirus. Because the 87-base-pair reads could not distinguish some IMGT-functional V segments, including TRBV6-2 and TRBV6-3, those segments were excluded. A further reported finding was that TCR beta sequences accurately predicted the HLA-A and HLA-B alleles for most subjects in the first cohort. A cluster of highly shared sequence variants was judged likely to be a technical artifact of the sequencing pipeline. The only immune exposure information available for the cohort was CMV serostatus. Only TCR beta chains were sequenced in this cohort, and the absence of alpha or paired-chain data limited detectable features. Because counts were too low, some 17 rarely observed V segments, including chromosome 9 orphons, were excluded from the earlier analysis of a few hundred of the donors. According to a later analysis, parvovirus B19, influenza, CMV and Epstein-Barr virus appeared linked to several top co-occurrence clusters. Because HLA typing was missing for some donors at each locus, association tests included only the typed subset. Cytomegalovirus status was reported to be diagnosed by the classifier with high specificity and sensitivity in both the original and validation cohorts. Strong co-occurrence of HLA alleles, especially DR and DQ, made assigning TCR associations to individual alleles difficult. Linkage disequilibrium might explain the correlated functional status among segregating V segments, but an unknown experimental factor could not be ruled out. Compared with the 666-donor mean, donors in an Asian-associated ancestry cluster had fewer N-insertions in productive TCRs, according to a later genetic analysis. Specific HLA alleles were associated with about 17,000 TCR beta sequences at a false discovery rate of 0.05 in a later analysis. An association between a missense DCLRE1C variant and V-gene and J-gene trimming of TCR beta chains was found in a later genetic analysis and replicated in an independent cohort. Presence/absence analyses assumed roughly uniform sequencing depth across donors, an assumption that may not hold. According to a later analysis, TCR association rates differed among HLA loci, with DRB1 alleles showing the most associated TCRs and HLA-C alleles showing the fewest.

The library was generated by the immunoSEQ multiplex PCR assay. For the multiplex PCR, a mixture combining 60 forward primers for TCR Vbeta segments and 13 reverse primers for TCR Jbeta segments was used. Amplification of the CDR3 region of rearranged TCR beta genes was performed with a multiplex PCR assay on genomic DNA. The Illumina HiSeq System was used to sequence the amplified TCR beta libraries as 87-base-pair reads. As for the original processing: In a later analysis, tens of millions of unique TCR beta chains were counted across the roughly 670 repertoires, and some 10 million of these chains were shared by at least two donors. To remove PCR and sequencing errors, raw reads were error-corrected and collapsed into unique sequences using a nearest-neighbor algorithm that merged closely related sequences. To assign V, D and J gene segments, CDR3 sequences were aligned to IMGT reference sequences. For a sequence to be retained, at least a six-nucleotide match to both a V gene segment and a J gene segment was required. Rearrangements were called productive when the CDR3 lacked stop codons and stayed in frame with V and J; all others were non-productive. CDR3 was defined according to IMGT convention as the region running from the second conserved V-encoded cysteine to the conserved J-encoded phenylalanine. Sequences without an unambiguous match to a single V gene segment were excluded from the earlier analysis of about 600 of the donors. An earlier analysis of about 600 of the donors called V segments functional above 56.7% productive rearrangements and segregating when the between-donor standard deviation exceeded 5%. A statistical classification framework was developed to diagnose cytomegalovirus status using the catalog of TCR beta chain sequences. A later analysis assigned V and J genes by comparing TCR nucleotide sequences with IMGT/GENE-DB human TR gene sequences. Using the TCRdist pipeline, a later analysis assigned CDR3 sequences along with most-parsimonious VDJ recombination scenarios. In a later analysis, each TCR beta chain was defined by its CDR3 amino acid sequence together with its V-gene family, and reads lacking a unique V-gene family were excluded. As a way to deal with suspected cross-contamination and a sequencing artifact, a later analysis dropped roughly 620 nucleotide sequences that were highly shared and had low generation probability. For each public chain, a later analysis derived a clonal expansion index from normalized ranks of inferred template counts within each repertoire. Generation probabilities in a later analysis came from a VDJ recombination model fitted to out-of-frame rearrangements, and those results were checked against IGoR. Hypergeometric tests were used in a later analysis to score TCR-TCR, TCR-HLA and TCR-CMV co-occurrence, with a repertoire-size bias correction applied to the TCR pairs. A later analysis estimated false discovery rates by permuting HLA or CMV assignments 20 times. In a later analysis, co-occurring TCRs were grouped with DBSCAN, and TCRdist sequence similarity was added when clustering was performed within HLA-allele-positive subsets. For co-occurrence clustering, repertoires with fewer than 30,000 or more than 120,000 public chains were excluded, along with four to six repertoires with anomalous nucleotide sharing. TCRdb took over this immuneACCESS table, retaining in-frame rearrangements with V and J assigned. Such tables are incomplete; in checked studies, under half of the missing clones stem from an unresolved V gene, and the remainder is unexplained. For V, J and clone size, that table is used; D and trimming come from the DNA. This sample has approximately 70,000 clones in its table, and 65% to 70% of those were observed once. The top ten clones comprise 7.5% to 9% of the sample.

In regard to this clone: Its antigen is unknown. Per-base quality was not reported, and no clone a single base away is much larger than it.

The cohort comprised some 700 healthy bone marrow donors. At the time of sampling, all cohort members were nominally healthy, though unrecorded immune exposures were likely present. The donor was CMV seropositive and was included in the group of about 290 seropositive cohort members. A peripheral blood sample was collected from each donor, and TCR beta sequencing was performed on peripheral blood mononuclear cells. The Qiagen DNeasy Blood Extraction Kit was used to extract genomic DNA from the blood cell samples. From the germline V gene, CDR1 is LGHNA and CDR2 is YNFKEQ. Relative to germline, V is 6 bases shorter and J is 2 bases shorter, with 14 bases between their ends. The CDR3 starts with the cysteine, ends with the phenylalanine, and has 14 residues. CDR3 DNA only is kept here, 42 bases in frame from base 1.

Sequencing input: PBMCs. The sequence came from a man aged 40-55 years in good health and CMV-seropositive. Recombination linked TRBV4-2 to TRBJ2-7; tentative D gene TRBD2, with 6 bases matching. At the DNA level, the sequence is TGTGCCAGCAGTCCCATGCGGGGCACCTACGAGCAGTACTTC. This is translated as CASSPMRGTYEQYF.